These 21 T cell receptor beta chains originate from one sample sequenced in a study of T cells in Graves' hyperthyroidism and ophthalmopathy. Regions amplified from RNA transcripts were the TCR beta CDR3 regions. HTBI primers drove first-round RT-PCR of the TCR CDR3. TCRdb itself ran the multiplex PCR reads through MiXCR, one entry per CDR3 protein. This table has 300,000 to 450,000 distinct CDR3 sequences, 15% to 17% appearing once. Sequenced: blood. The origin of the receptors is a woman under 30 with Graves' hyperthyroidism that later progressed to Graves' ophthalmopathy.

This clonotype showed up many times. The V gene is TRBV7-9, the J gene TRBJ2-2; unclear D gene. The CDR3 has 12 residues. Germline lookup yields CDR1 SEHNR and CDR2 FQNEAQ (reference sequence). Trimming shortened V by 5 bases and J by 4 bases, and 5 bases separated the two germline ends. CDR3 amino acids: CASSTFTGELFF. In DNA, the CDR3 is TGTGCCAGCAGCACCTTCACCGGGGAGCTGTTTTTT.

This clonotype was picked up many times. The gene calls are TRBV29-1 and TRBJ2-1, with a tentative D call TRBD2 (6 bases). The CDR3 is made up of 15 amino acids. The germline V gene encodes CDR1 SQVTM and CDR2 ANQGSEA. V was shortened by 1 base and J by 0 bases, with 10 bases between the two germline ends. In nucleotides, the CDR3 is TGCAGCGTTGAAGGAACGGGGGTCTCCTACAATGAGCAGTTCTTC. Residues: CSVEGTGVSYNEQFF.

A few counts support this clonotype. CDR3 sequence reads: CASSHLGRSSSNQPQHF. The CDR3 DNA reads as TGCGCCAGCAGCCACCTAGGGCGGAGCAGTAGCAATCAGCCCCAGCATTTT. The V and J genes are TRBV4-1 and TRBJ1-5, with D unresolved. V was pared by 3 bases and J by 0 bases, with 15 bases between. The CDR3 covers 17 residues. The germline V gene has CDR1 MGHRA and CDR2 YSYEKL.

A few counts support this clonotype. As DNA, the CDR3 is TGTGCCAGCAGCGAGGGGACAGGGAATCAGCCCCAGCATTTT. Amino acid sequence: CASSEGTGNQPQHF. The J gene is TRBJ1-5, the V gene TRBV9; 9 nucleotides match TRBD1. Per the germline V gene, CDR1 is SGDLS and CDR2 is YYNGEE. Germline trimming cut 3 bases from V and 4 bases from J; bases unmatched to any gene: 2. The CDR3 runs to 14 residues.

The CDR3: CASTFSERAYNEQFF. The CDR3 coding sequence is TGTGCCAGCACCTTTAGCGAAAGGGCCTACAATGAGCAGTTCTTC. The chain combines TRBV28 with TRBJ2-1; a weak D match, TRBD2 (5 bases). Germline assignment: CDR1 MDHEN and CDR2 SYDVKM. The CDR3 is 15 residues long. Between the trimmed V and J ends, which lost 7 bases and 2 bases, there was a span of 15 bases. The whole variable domain, remainder taken from reference TRBV28 and TRBJ2-1, is DVKVTQSSRYLVKRTGEKVFLECVQDMDHENMFWYRQDPGLGLRLIYFSYDVKMKEKGDIPEGYSVSREKKERFSLILESASTNQTSMYLCASTFSERAYNEQFFGPGTRLTVL.

This clonotype was seen repeatedly, ten times or more. The chain recombines TRBV6-1 with TRBJ2-2; 8 bases agree with TRBD2. CDR1 and CDR2 from the germline V gene are MNHNS and SASEGT. This CDR3 has 18 amino acids. The J segment lost 0 bases and the V segment lost 6 bases, leaving 12 bases of the junction unmatched. CDR3 DNA: TGTGCCAGCAGCCCCACGCCTTATAGCGGGGCGAACACCGGGGAGCTGTTTTTT. It translates to CASSPTPYSGANTGELFF.

There are many counts of this clonotype. The chain links TRBV18 to TRBJ1-5; D remains unclear. This CDR3 is 13 amino acids long. V was pared by 3 bases and J by 7 bases, with 10 bases between. The germline gives CDR1 KGHSH, CDR2 LQKENI. The CDR3 here is CASSPEEGQPQHF. The DNA of the CDR3 is TGTGCCAGCTCACCTGAGGAGGGCCAGCCCCAGCATTTT.

To note about this clonotype: It may be a read error: a sequence one base away is much more abundant. This rearrangement joins TRBV20-1 to TRBJ2-1, with D unresolved. There are 13 residues in the CDR3. The V gene's germline CDR1 is DFQATT and CDR2 SNEGSKA (reference sequence). CDR3 amino acids: CSAAGGVYNEHFF. The CDR3 DNA sequence: TGCAGTGCCGCCGGTGGCGTCTACAATGAGCACTTCTTC.

This clonotype was observed a handful of times. The chain is built from TRBV18 and TRBJ1-1; D remains ambiguous. Germline loops: CDR1 KGHSH, CDR2 LQKENI. V lost 1 base and J lost 2, with 11 bases in between. The CDR3 covers 15 residues. CDR3 sequence (DNA): TGTGCCAGCTCACCACGCAGGACGGATAACACTGAAGCTTTCTTT. Protein product: CASSPRRTDNTEAFF.

This clonotype was seen many times. The chain has TRBV18 and TRBJ2-7, with TRBD1 matching over 7 bases. After removal of 6 bases from V and 4 bases from J, the junction contained 6 bases not matched to a gene. Germline V gene data show CDR1 as KGHSH and CDR2 as LQKENI. CDR3 length: 13 residues. The chain's CDR3 is CASSLSQGYEQYF. DNA of the CDR3: TGTGCCAGCTCCCTGTCACAGGGGTACGAGCAGTACTTC.

For this clonotype: At one end, the junction sequence differs from germline, possibly due to a read error. The chain links TRBV12-3 or TRBV12-4 to TRBJ1-4; D perhaps matches TRBD1 (5 bases). The CDR3 is made up of 14 amino acids. The CDR3 reads CAGSLAGGGEKLFF. The CDR3 nucleotides read TGTGCCGGCAGTTTAGCCGGGGGAGGTGAAAAACTGTTTTTT.

This clonotype was detected ten times or more. The chain joins TRBV15 to TRBJ2-7; D may match TRBD1 or TRBD2 (6 bases each). V was cut by 6 bases and J by 2 bases, with 14 bases left in between. In germline, CDR1 is LNHNV, CDR2 YYDKDF (reference sequence). This CDR3 comprises 14 residues. CDR3 sequence: CATSTTGGTYEQYF. The DNA for the CDR3 is TGTGCCACCAGTACGACAGGAGGGACCTACGAGCAGTACTTC.

This clonotype has a count of ten or more. The V gene is TRBV28, the J gene TRBJ1-1, with D possibly matching TRBD1 (5 bases). This CDR3 contains 14 residues. Germline CDR1 reads MDHEN; CDR2 reads SYDVKM. Between the trimmed V and J ends, which lost 2 bases and 4 bases, there was a span of 11 bases. The CDR3 coding sequence is TGTGCCAGCAGTTTAGGGGGGGGACTCACTGAAGCTTTCTTT. Its protein product is CASSLGGGLTEAFF.

This rearrangement joins TRBV6-1 to TRBJ2-7; 10 nucleotides match TRBD1. This CDR3 comprises 13 residues. The V gene's germline CDR1 is MNHNS and CDR2 SASEGT. V shed 8 bases and J 6 bases; nucleotides not matched to a gene: 7. Here the CDR3 reads CASQGQGYGEQYF. CDR3 sequence (DNA): TGTGCCAGCCAGGGACAGGGGTACGGCGAGCAGTACTTC.

This clonotype has a count of ten or more. The gene calls are TRBV28 and TRBJ2-7; D may be TRBD1 (5 bases). The CDR3 totals 13 residues. V was pared by 3 bases and J by 2 bases, with 8 bases between. Germline CDR1 MDHEN, CDR2 SYDVKM. CDR3 nucleotide sequence: TGTGCCAGCAGTTTCGACAGCCCCTACGAGCAGTACTTC. Translating it yields CASSFDSPYEQYF.

Ten or more counts support this clonotype. The chain uses TRBV11-2 and TRBJ2-7; D remains unclear. The length of the CDR3 is 14 residues. Trimming cost V 1 base and J 3 bases, with 10 bases left between them. CDR1 is SGHAT and CDR2 is FQNNGV in the germline V gene. The CDR3 nucleotides are TGTGCCAGCAGCTTAGGGTCAGAACTCTACGAGCAGTACTTC. Its translation is CASSLGSELYEQYF.

At least ten counts were recorded for this clonotype. The chain couples TRBV6-1 to TRBJ2-2; D may be TRBD1 or TRBD2 (5 bases each). With 2 bases removed from V and 6 bases from J, the gap between germline ends came to 13 bases. Germline V gene sequence: CDR1 MNHNS, CDR2 SASEGT. The CDR3 is 15 residues long. CDR3 sequence: CASSEHGDGPGELFF. The CDR3 nucleotides read TGTGCCAGCAGTGAACACGGGGACGGTCCCGGGGAGCTGTTTTTT.

This clonotype was recorded many times. The chain links TRBV11-2 to TRBJ2-5; D unresolved. V lost 5 bases and J 2 bases, leaving 9 bases between the germline ends. CDR1 is SGHAT, CDR2 FQNNGV, per germline. The CDR3 is 13 amino acids. In DNA form, the CDR3 reads TGTGCCAGCAGCCGAAGCCCTCAAGAGACCCAGTACTTC. Amino acid sequence: CASSRSPQETQYF. The entire variable domain, with the rest obtained from reference TRBV11-2 and TRBJ2-5, is as follows: EAGVAQSPRYKIIEKRQSVAFWCNPISGHATLYWYQQILGQGPKLLIQFQNNGVVDDSQLPKDRFSAERLKGVDSTLKIQPAKLEDSAVYLCASSRSPQETQYFGPGTRLLVL.

V usage is TRBV20-1 and J usage is TRBJ1-1, with 8 bases aligning to TRBD1. This CDR3 is 12 amino acids long. J lost 7 bases, V lost 6 bases, and 7 bases had no gene match. Germline CDR1 and CDR2: DFQATT and SNEGSKA (reference sequence). CDR3 sequence: CSARTGQDEAFF. DNA for the CDR3: TGCAGTGCGAGGACAGGGCAGGATGAAGCTTTCTTT.

This clonotype came up once. The chain joins TRBV25-1 to TRBJ1-5; D not certain. V lost 3 bases and J 3 bases, leaving 6 bases between the germline ends. This CDR3 has 13 residues. Looked up from germline, CDR1 is MGHDK and CDR2 is SYGVNS. For the CDR3, the DNA is TGTGCCAGCAGTGACGGGAACAATCAGCCCCAGCATTTT. Amino acid sequence: CASSDGNNQPQHF.

This clonotype has ten or more counts. V gene TRBV28 combines with J gene TRBJ1-1, with 7 bases lining up with TRBD1. Trimming at V came to 3 bases and at J to 5 bases, leaving 15 bases not matched to a gene. The germline gives CDR1 MDHEN, CDR2 SYDVKM. This CDR3 region has 17 residues. The CDR3 is CASSLWGRRGLRTEAFF. The CDR3 coding sequence is TGTGCCAGCAGTTTGTGGGGGAGGAGGGGGCTGCGGACTGAAGCTTTCTTT.